This T cell receptor beta chain was profiled in a study of cytomegalovirus exposure and HLA in healthy donors. General observations from the study: Differences between HLA loci emerged in a later analysis of TCR association rates, with DRB1 most and HLA-C fewest. Reports showed the classifier diagnosing cytomegalovirus status with high specificity and sensitivity.

A word on this clone: The antigen is not known.

It was with 60 Vbeta and 13 Jbeta primers that the PCR ran. Per the authors' pipeline: The count from a later analysis was some 83 million unique TCR beta chains, some 10 million of them shared. The table came from immunoSEQ multiplex PCR; TCRdb's copy has only in-frame clones and leaves some out. V and J calls and clone size are copied from that table; D and trimming were computed from the DNA. The sample has tens of thousands of clones. There are 13 residues in the CDR3. Germline values: CDR1 MNHNS, CDR2 SASEGT. Trimming cost V 6 bases and J 2 bases; bases outside gene matches: 2. This chain joins TRBV6-1 and TRBJ2-7; 9 positions agree with TRBD2. The TCR sequence derives from a female donor in good health and CMV-seropositive. The sample consisted of PBMCs. CDR3 amino acids: CASRVAGAYEQYF. CDR3 sequence (DNA): TGTGCCAGCAGAGTAGCGGGAGCCTACGAGCAGTACTTC.